This record concerns one T cell receptor beta chain sequence. Repertoires were generated with immunoSEQ multiplex PCR, while TCRdb's copy carries only in-frame clones and drops some. The sample has 150,000 to 200,000 clones; about 87% are singletons. These data are taken from a study of blood T cell repertoires in COVID-19. Study overall: Nucleic acid was either cDNA or gDNA, and it came from T cells, B-cell-depleted T cells, or PBMCs.

The TCR originated in a woman aged 45-65 years with acute or convalescent COVID-19. The sample comprised peripheral blood.

The CDR3 loop is CASSTGRNTEAFF. CDR3 bases: TGTGCCAGCAGTACGGGTAGGAACACTGAAGCTTTCTTT. This rearrangement joins TRBV7-9 to TRBJ1-1, with unresolved D. V lost 6 bases to trimming and J lost 1 base, with 9 bases between them. The CDR3 length is 13 residues. From germline, CDR1 is SEHNR and CDR2 FQNEAQ (reference sequence).